This T cell receptor (beta chain) was recorded in a study of CD8 T cells in Susac syndrome. With random hexamers, roughly 0.45 to 1 ug RNA was reverse transcribed. TCRdb re-analysed the immunoSEQ multiplex PCR reads in MiXCR, keeping a single row per CDR3 protein. Of about 120,000 distinct CDR3 sequences in the sample, about nine tenths were seen once. The CDR3 contains 15 residues. Trimming took 0 bases from V and 1 from J, leaving 5 bases between them. The germline V gene has CDR1 SGDLS and CDR2 YYNGEE. V gene TRBV9 combines with J gene TRBJ1-6; D is unclear. The sequence was collected from a human donor in good health. Sequenced material: CD4+ T cells from PBMCs. The DNA of the CDR3 is TGTGCCAGCAGCGTAGAAGGGTCCTATAATTCACCCCTCCACTTT. Translated, it gives CASSVEGSYNSPLHF.